What follows are 2 T cell receptor beta chains derived from one specimen sequenced in a study of cytomegalovirus exposure and HLA in healthy donors. Both 60 Vbeta primers and 13 Jbeta primers went into the PCR. The data were produced by immunoSEQ multiplex PCR, yet TCRdb's version contains in-frame clones alone and is incomplete. The sample yields tens of thousands of clones, roughly 74% seen once. The specimen was PBMCs. The receptors shown here come from a middle-aged man in good health and CMV-seronegative.

The V call is TRBV5-1, the J call TRBJ1-2; 9 bases fit TRBD1. The ends lost 0 bases at V and 7 bases at J; junction bases unmatched: 7. This CDR3 spans 15 amino acids. Germline V gene data show CDR1 as SGHRS and CDR2 as YFSETQ. The CDR3 region is CASSLVGQGPGGYTF. CDR3 in DNA: TGCGCCAGCAGCTTGGTTGGACAGGGGCCTGGTGGCTACACCTTC.

The chain recombines TRBV5-1 with TRBJ1-2; 8 nucleotides agree with TRBD1. V was pared by 2 bases and J by 6 bases, with 6 bases of the junction left unmatched. Per germline, CDR1 SGHRS and CDR2 YFSETQ. The CDR3 consists of 14 residues. CDR3 nucleotides: TGCGCCAGCAGCTTAAAACCAGGGGGCCATGGCTACACCTTC. Protein: CASSLKPGGHGYTF.